This is a list of T cell receptor beta chains from one sample in a study of CD8+ T cells in alopecia areata. Clones were sequenced by immunoSEQ multiplex PCR, and TCRdb holds only the in-frame ones, with some missing. The sample consists of roughly 99,000 clones, roughly 84% of them appearing once. Sequencing was performed on CD8+ T cells sorted from blood, taken at week 24, from a patient treated with tofacitinib. The receptors were gathered from a human donor with alopecia areata. The CDR3 runs from the conserved cysteine through the conserved F or W. D genes are given only for firm matches. The listing skips clone size in some rows; elsewhere it reads once, few, many or a size class.

TRBJ1-2 | NA | TRBV9 | NA | CASSARNLPTALYGYTF | TGTGCCAGCAGTGCGAGGAACCTCCCTACGGCCCTCTATGGCTACACCTTC
TRBJ2-2 | NA | TRBV29-1 | TRBD1 | CSVLPTGVETGELFF | TGCAGCGTTCTCCCTACAGGGGTGGAGACCGGGGAGCTGTTTTTT
TRBJ2-5 | NA | TRBV23-1 | NA | CASSRPQETQYF | TGCGCCAGCAGTCGTCCGCAAGAGACCCAGTACTTC
TRBJ1-1 | NA | TRBV30 | NA | CAWSKGRAEAFF | TGTGCCTGGAGCAAGGGGAGGGCTGAAGCTTTCTTT
TRBJ2-5 | NA | TRBV7-9 | NA | CASSLLPSVNQYF | TGTGCCAGCAGCCTACTTCCTTCAGTAAACCAGTACTTC
TRBJ1-2 | NA | TRBV6-5 | NA | CASSYSEDYGYTF | TGTGCCAGCAGTTACTCAGAGGACTATGGCTACACCTTC
TRBJ2-7 | few | TRBV19 | NA | CASSIEGWQGVDEQYF | TGTGCCAGTAGTATAGAGGGCTGGCAGGGTGTCGACGAGCAGTACTTC
TRBJ2-1 | NA | TRBV6-5 | NA | CASSYYRDNEQFF | TGTGCCAGCAGTTACTACAGGGACAATGAGCAGTTCTTC
TRBJ1-1 | NA | TRBV5-6 | NA | CASSSPTGPEAFF | TGTGCCAGCAGCTCCCCAACAGGTCCTGAAGCTTTCTTT
TRBJ2-5 | NA | TRBV7-8 | TRBD2 | CASSLGGGIGETQYF | TGTGCCAGCAGCTTAGGGGGAGGGATCGGGGAGACCCAGTACTTC
TRBJ1-1 | once | TRBV5-1 | NA | CASRPRGQHTEAFF | TGCGCCAGCAGACCCCGCGGGCAGCACACTGAAGCTTTCTTT
TRBJ2-7 | NA | TRBV4-1 | TRBD1 | CASSRDRVEQYF | TGCGCCAGCAGCCGCGACAGGGTCGAGCAGTACTTC
TRBJ2-1 | few | TRBV19 | TRBD2 | CASSMTSGGMNEQFF | TGTGCCAGTAGTATGACTAGCGGGGGGATGAATGAGCAGTTCTTC
TRBJ2-7 | NA | TRBV18 | NA | CASSPEETYYEQYF | TGTGCCAGCTCACCAGAGGAGACATACTACGAGCAGTACTTC
TRBJ1-6 | NA | TRBV4-1 | TRBD1 | CASSPAGTANSPLHF | TGCGCCAGCAGCCCTGCAGGGACAGCGAATTCACCCCTCCACTTT
TRBJ2-1 | NA | TRBV7-2 | TRBD2 | CASSLSLAGEYDEQFF | TGTGCCAGCAGCTTAAGTTTAGCGGGGGAATACGATGAGCAGTTCTTC
TRBJ2-1 | once | TRBV25-1 | TRBD1 | CASSEGQGDNEQFF | TGTGCCAGCAGTGAGGGACAGGGTGACAATGAGCAGTTCTTC
TRBJ2-3 | NA | TRBV6-5 | NA | CASSSLGTQYF | TGTGCCAGCAGTTCTTTGGGTACGCAGTATTTT
TRBJ2-1 | NA | TRBV4-3 | TRBD2 | CASSQGLAVYNEQFF | TGCGCCAGCAGCCAGGGACTAGCGGTTTACAATGAGCAGTTCTTC
TRBJ2-1 | NA | TRBV5-4 | NA | CASSAGLAYNEQFF | TGTGCCAGCAGCGCCGGGCTAGCCTACAATGAGCAGTTCTTC
TRBJ2-7 | NA | TRBV11-2 | TRBD1 | CASSLTGQGYEQYF | TGTGCCAGCAGCTTAACCGGACAGGGCTACGAGCAGTACTTC
TRBJ2-7 | once | TRBV4-2 | TRBD2 | CASSQETGGATYEQYF | TGTGCCAGCAGCCAGGAGACCGGGGGGGCAACCTACGAGCAGTACTTC